The 19 T cell receptor beta chains given below trace back to one sample, sequenced in a study of cytomegalovirus exposure and HLA in healthy donors. The PCR had 60 Vbeta and 13 Jbeta primers. Using immunoSEQ multiplex PCR, the repertoire was profiled, and TCRdb retains in-frame clones only, with some absent. The sample consists of about 130,000 clones, roughly 79% of them appearing once. The sample consisted of PBMCs. The receptors shown here come from a woman in her forties or fifties in good health and CMV-seronegative.

The V call is TRBV7-9, the J call TRBJ1-5; tentatively, D is TRBD1 (6 bases). Germline V gives CDR1 SEHNR, CDR2 FQNEAQ (reference sequence). This CDR3 comprises 13 residues. Trimming pared 4 bases from V and 7 bases from J, leaving 11 bases between. CDR3 sequence (DNA): TGTGCCAGCAGCTGGAACAGGGAGCAGCCCCAGCATTTT. It specifies CASSWNREQPQHF.

CDR3 DNA sequence: TGTGCCTGGAGTGTTGCAGGTGGGCCCCTCCACTTT. Amino acid sequence: CAWSVAGGPLHF. The chain recombines TRBV30 with TRBJ1-6; D remains unclear. The CDR3 sequence is 12 residues long. The germline CDR1 and CDR2 sequences are GTSNPN and SVGIG (reference sequence). V was clipped by 0 bases and J by 13 bases, with 10 bases between them.

This chain connects TRBV30 to TRBJ2-3; 9 bases map to TRBD2. Trimming cost V 2 bases and J 5 bases; bases outside gene matches: 14. Looked up from germline, CDR1 is GTSNPN and CDR2 is SVGIG (reference sequence). The CDR3 is 17 residues long. CDR3 in amino acids: CAWSLGLANLQGDTQYF. The DNA of the CDR3 is TGTGCCTGGAGTTTGGGACTAGCTAACCTGCAGGGAGATACGCAGTATTTT.

The CDR3 DNA is TGTGCCAGCAGTCCTCGACACGGGGGACCTGGAAACACCATATATTTT. The encoded protein is CASSPRHGGPGNTIYF. This chain joins TRBV27 and TRBJ1-3; D might be TRBD1 (5 bases). Germline CDR1 is MNHEY and CDR2 is SMNVEV (reference sequence). V was clipped by 5 bases and J by 2 bases, with 16 bases between them. The length of the CDR3 is 16 residues.

This sequence joins TRBV21-1 and TRBJ2-7; the table assigns TRBD1, which was not confirmed against the DNA. TRBV21-1 is recorded as a pseudogene. The CDR3 is 16 amino acids. The DNA of the CDR3 is TGTGCCAGCAGGCCCATGTGGGACAGGAGGCGGTACGAGCAGTACTTC. Translation: CASRPMWDRRRYEQYF.

The chain employs TRBV25-1 and TRBJ2-1; a possible D gene is TRBD1 (6 bases). Germline V gives CDR1 MGHDK, CDR2 SYGVNS. Trimming left V 0 bases short and J 3 bases short, with 9 bases between. The CDR3 has 15 residues. The DNA of the CDR3 is TGTGCCAGCAGTGAATATTCAGGGGTCTACAATGAGCAGTTCTTC. This sequence encodes CASSEYSGVYNEQFF.

The rearrangement links TRBV7-9 to TRBJ2-4, with a tentative D call TRBD2 (6 bases). CDR1 and CDR2 from the germline V gene are SEHNR and FQNEAQ (reference sequence). The CDR3 has 14 amino acids. The V and J ends lost 4 bases and 7 bases respectively, with 14 bases between them. CDR3 coding DNA: TGTGCCAGCAGCTCGGGACTCCGGGATAACATTCAGTACTTC. This sequence encodes CASSSGLRDNIQYF.

This chain joins TRBV5-4 and TRBJ1-5; 7 bases fit TRBD1. Per germline, CDR1 SGHNT and CDR2 YYREEE (reference sequence). This CDR3 spans 14 amino acids. With 4 bases clipped from V and 2 bases from J, the junction kept 3 bases outside the gene matches. Here the CDR3 reads CASSNGQGNQPQHF. For the CDR3, the DNA is TGTGCCAGCAGCAACGGACAGGGCAATCAGCCCCAGCATTTT.

CDR3 in DNA: TGTGCCAGCAGCCCGACAGGAAAGGCGGGAAACACCATATATTTT. Amino acid sequence: CASSPTGKAGNTIYF. The chain has TRBV7-6 and TRBJ1-3, with D possibly being TRBD1 (6 bases). The CDR3 runs 15 residues. In germline, CDR1 is SGHVS, CDR2 FNYEAQ. Between the trimmed V and J ends, which lost 5 bases and 4 bases, there was a span of 15 bases.

CDR3 sequence reads: CASRAGSNTGELFF. The CDR3 coding sequence is TGTGCCAGTAGGGCAGGTTCTAACACCGGGGAGCTGTTTTTT. The chain recombines TRBV19 with TRBJ2-2; D uncertain. Germline-derived CDR1 and CDR2 are LNHDA and SQIVND (reference sequence). This CDR3 is built from 14 residues. Trimming left V 6 bases short and J 2 bases short, with 10 bases between.

This chain connects TRBV2 to TRBJ2-7; 7 positions agree with TRBD2. The CDR3 contains 14 residues. Germline values: CDR1 SNHLY, CDR2 FYNNEI. This CDR3 reads CATFGGSSSYEQYF. CDR3 bases: TGTGCTACGTTCGGGGGGAGCTCCTCCTACGAGCAGTACTTC.

The chain has TRBV15 and TRBJ1-1; D is possibly TRBD1 (6 bases). Trimming pared 1 base from V and 3 bases from J, leaving 15 bases between. Germline CDR1 is LNHNV and CDR2 is YYDKDF (reference sequence). The CDR3 spans 16 residues. The CDR3 DNA sequence: TGTGCCACCAGCAGAGTTTACGGGACATACGACACTGAAGCTTTCTTT. Its protein product is CATSRVYGTYDTEAFF.

This chain connects TRBV6-6 to TRBJ1-3, with TRBD1 as a possible D gene (6 bases). Germline-derived CDR1 and CDR2 are MNHNY and SVGAGI (reference sequence). The CDR3 is 14 residues long. The V end was cut by 6 bases, the J end by 0 bases, with 9 bases between. CDR3 region: CASSLQGSGNTIYF. CDR3 in DNA: TGTGCCAGCAGCCTACAGGGCTCTGGAAACACCATATATTTT.

CDR3 sequence: CAWTRVGTVTYEQYF. The DNA of the CDR3 is TGTGCCTGGACGCGCGTTGGGACAGTGACCTACGAGCAGTACTTC. The J gene is TRBJ2-7, the V gene TRBV30, with 7 bases lining up with TRBD1. The V and J ends lost 4 bases and 2 bases, in that order; junction bases with no gene match: 11. Germline V gene data show CDR1 as GTSNPN and CDR2 as SVGIG (reference sequence). CDR3 length: 15 residues.

This clone was counted between two and nine times. The chain employs TRBV5-4 and TRBJ2-3, with 7 bases lining up with TRBD2. V trimming: 3 bases; J trimming: 5 bases; junction bases outside the gene matches: 3. CDR3 length equals 13 residues. CDR1 and CDR2 (germline): SGHNT, YYREEE (reference sequence). The CDR3 here is CASSSLAVDTQYF. In DNA form, the CDR3 reads TGTGCCAGCAGCTCCCTAGCGGTAGATACGCAGTATTTT.

V and J are TRBV28 and TRBJ1-2, with D possibly matching TRBD1 (5 bases). Germline CDR1 and CDR2: MDHEN and SYDVKM. The CDR3 contains 14 residues. V dropped 5 bases and J dropped 6 bases, with 16 bases sitting between them. The CDR3 DNA is TGTGCCAGCAGTCCCTCCGGGACTCCAGATGGCTACACCTTC. This gives the protein CASSPSGTPDGYTF.

This chain joins TRBV27 and TRBJ1-3, with 9 bases identical to TRBD1. The V gene end was trimmed by 4 bases and the J gene end by 1 base; junction bases not matched to a gene: 8. CDR1 MNHEY and CDR2 SMNVEV come from the germline V gene (reference sequence). This CDR3 region has 17 residues. Here the CDR3 reads CASSSTDRGLSGNTIYF. In DNA, the CDR3 is TGTGCCAGCAGTTCCACGGACAGGGGATTATCTGGAAACACCATATATTTT.

The chain recombines TRBV29-1 with TRBJ2-3; no reliable D call. The CDR3 has 12 residues. Deletions cut 6 bases from V and 0 bases from J, with 7 bases between. Germline values: CDR1 SQVTM, CDR2 ANQGSEA. CDR3 coding DNA: TGCAGCGTCACTCCAAGCACAGATACGCAGTATTTT. This translates into CSVTPSTDTQYF.

CDR3 coding DNA: TGTGCCTGGAGTGTACCTGCTCGGGGAACTAGCCAGTACTCCTACGAGCAGTACTTC. It specifies CAWSVPARGTSQYSYEQYF. The V call is TRBV30, the J call TRBJ2-7; TRBD2 might be the D (6 bases). Trimming took 0 bases from V and 0 from J, leaving 24 bases between them. The length of the CDR3 is 19 residues. Per the germline V gene, CDR1 is GTSNPN and CDR2 is SVGIG (reference sequence).